This passage covers 19 T cell receptor beta chains from one sample sequenced in a study of radiation and T cells in renal cell carcinoma. Time point defined: blood 4 weeks post-SBRT, at nephrectomy. The treatment was: 15 Gy SBRT to primary tumor, nephrectomy 4 weeks later. Some clones are missing from TCRdb's copy, which holds only in-frame ones; the method was immunoSEQ multiplex PCR. The sample has approximately 65,000 clones, about 74% seen once; the top ten hold roughly 6.8%. The material sequenced was blood, taken from a patient whose treatment included radiotherapy and nephrectomy. These receptors were taken from a man aged 60-69 years with renal cell carcinoma.

This clone appeared once. V is TRBV11-1 and J is TRBJ2-5; the match to TRBD2 covers 9 bases. Trimming cost V 7 bases and J 6 bases; bases outside gene matches: 15. CDR3 length: 16 residues. Germline V gives CDR1 SGHAT, CDR2 FQDESV (reference sequence). CDR3 DNA: TGTGCCAGCACTGGACTTTTGGCGGGAGGGCCGCAGACCCAGTACTTC. This codes for CASTGLLAGGPQTQYF.

The chain uses TRBV19 and TRBJ1-4, with D hard to call. The V gene's germline CDR1 is LNHDA and CDR2 SQIVND (reference sequence). The CDR3 runs to 16 residues. V lost 3 bases to trimming and J lost 12 bases, with 23 bases between them. CDR3 residues: CASSISGRSIITELFF. DNA for the CDR3: TGTGCCAGTAGTATCTCAGGACGGTCCATAATTACAGAACTGTTTTTT.

V and J are TRBV5-1 and TRBJ1-2; maybe TRBD1 (5 bases). The CDR3 has 14 residues. The germline V gene has CDR1 SGHRS and CDR2 YFSETQ. The V end lost 5 bases, the J end lost 2 bases, and 13 bases lay between the germline ends. As DNA, the CDR3 is TGCGCCAGCAGACCTCGGGACGGGAACTATGGCTACACCTTC. As protein: CASRPRDGNYGYTF.

The chain joins TRBV9 to TRBJ1-6, with D tentatively TRBD1 (6 bases). Germline V gives CDR1 SGDLS, CDR2 YYNGEE. V dropped 1 base and J dropped 10 bases, with 9 bases sitting between them. The CDR3 contains 13 residues. This chain's CDR3 is CASSVTGPSPLHF. The CDR3, as DNA: TGTGCCAGCAGCGTAACAGGGCCATCACCCCTCCACTTT. Full variable domain (remainder filled in from reference TRBV9 and TRBJ1-6): DSGVTQTPKHLITATGQRVTLRCSPRSGDLSVYWYQQSLDQGLQFLIQYYNGEERAKGNILERFSAQQFPDLHSELNLSSLELGDSALYFCASSVTGPSPLHFGNGTRLTVT.

The V and J genes are TRBV29-1 and TRBJ2-1, with 10 bases fitting TRBD2. The CDR3 totals 15 residues. The ends lost 3 bases at V and 5 bases at J; junction bases unmatched: 7. CDR1 and CDR2 (germline): SQVTM, ANQGSEA. The DNA of the CDR3 is TGCAGCGTTGAGCAGGCTAGCGGGAGTGACAATGAGCAGTTCTTC. This sequence encodes CSVEQASGSDNEQFF.

The V call is TRBV5-6, the J call TRBJ1-3, with D possibly TRBD1 on 5 matching bases. The germline V gene has CDR1 SGHDT and CDR2 YYEEEE. The CDR3 spans 13 residues. Trimming took 4 bases from V and 2 from J, leaving 7 bases between them. The DNA for the CDR3 is TGTGCCAGCAGCGTGGGACCTGGAAACACCATATATTTT. This sequence encodes CASSVGPGNTIYF.

This chain links TRBV5-6 with TRBJ2-2; D possibly corresponds to TRBD1 (6 bases). The V and J ends lost 3 bases and 6 bases respectively, with 15 bases between them. Germline values: CDR1 SGHDT, CDR2 YYEEEE. The CDR3 spans 15 residues. DNA for the CDR3: TGTGCCAGCAGCTCCCTAGGGGGTAGGTCCGGGGAGCTGTTTTTT. Protein product: CASSSLGGRSGELFF.

J is TRBJ2-5 and V is TRBV30; 9 nucleotides align to TRBD2. The DNA end favors TRBJ2-7, so the J call may be wrong. This CDR3 is 12 amino acids long. CDR1 and CDR2 from the germline V gene are GTSNPN and SVGIG (reference sequence). CDR3 in amino acids: CAWLGGGDEQYF. The CDR3 DNA sequence: TGTGCCTGGCTTGGCGGGGGGGACGAGCAGTACTTC.

This clone is a singleton in its sample. The V gene is TRBV7-2, the J gene TRBJ2-5; 11 bases agree with TRBD2. The ends lost 5 bases at V and 4 bases at J; junction bases unmatched: 9. The length of the CDR3 is 16 residues. Per the germline V gene, CDR1 is SGHTA and CDR2 is FQGNSA. The CDR3 loop is CASSLVAGGVIETQYF. The CDR3 nucleotides read TGTGCCAGCAGCCTAGTAGCGGGGGGGGTAATAGAGACCCAGTACTTC.

The gene calls are TRBV30 and TRBJ2-3; possible D gene TRBD1, 6 bases. V was pared by 2 bases and J by 10 bases, with 13 bases between. This CDR3 region has 12 residues. Germline CDR1 and CDR2: GTSNPN and SVGIG (reference sequence). CDR3 protein: CAWSYIGGAQYF. The CDR3 DNA sequence: TGTGCCTGGAGTTATATAGGGGGAGCGCAGTATTTT.

This chain connects TRBV14 to TRBJ2-1; TRBD2 aligns across 10 bases. From germline, CDR1 is SGHDN and CDR2 FVKESK. V gave up 2 bases and J gave up 3 bases; unmatched junction bases: 1. The CDR3 length is 15 residues. In DNA form, the CDR3 reads TGTGCCAGCAGCCAATGGACTAGCGGCTACAATGAGCAGTTCTTC. Its translation: CASSQWTSGYNEQFF.

V gene TRBV18 combines with J gene TRBJ2-2; 7 bases match TRBD2. This CDR3 has 14 residues. The ends lost 7 bases at V and 11 bases at J; junction bases unmatched: 13. CDR1 is KGHSH, CDR2 LQKENI, per germline. The CDR3 sequence is CASFPTSGVPELFF. The CDR3 nucleotides read TGTGCCAGCTTCCCTACCAGCGGGGTGCCAGAGCTGTTTTTT.

Regarding this clone: The junction shows a germline mismatch at one end, possibly a read error. This rearrangement joins TRBV29-1 to TRBJ2-7; 7 bases are shared with TRBD1. The CDR3 is 13 residues long. Germline V CDR1 and CDR2: SQVTM, ANQGSEA. The CDR3 here is CSVEDRVSYEQYF. For the CDR3, the DNA is TGCAGCGTCGAAGACAGGGTCTCCTACGAGCAGTACTTC.

The chain combines TRBV5-1 with TRBJ2-1; the D gene is possibly TRBD1 (6 bases). Germline CDR1 is SGHRS and CDR2 is YFSETQ. The CDR3 loop spans 17 amino acids. V was clipped by 4 bases and J by 4 bases, with 21 bases between them. The CDR3 loop is CASSPTPSSQGYNEQFF. The CDR3 coding sequence is TGCGCCAGCAGCCCTACTCCAAGTTCCCAGGGGTACAATGAGCAGTTCTTC.

The gene calls are TRBV25-1 and TRBJ2-3; TRBD1 matches at 8 bases. CDR1 is MGHDK, CDR2 SYGVNS, per germline. The ends lost 3 bases at V and 0 bases at J; junction bases unmatched: 8. The CDR3 contains 17 residues. The CDR3 region is CASSDEGTGTSTDTQYF. DNA of the CDR3: TGTGCCAGCAGTGATGAAGGGACAGGTACTAGCACAGATACGCAGTATTTT.

V and J are TRBV7-2 and TRBJ2-1; 7 bases align to TRBD1. Germline assignment: CDR1 SGHTA and CDR2 FQGNSA. The V and J ends lost 1 base and 6 bases, in that order; junction bases with no gene match: 9. This CDR3 comprises 16 residues. The CDR3 coding sequence is TGTGCCAGCAGCTTAGGGACAGGCCACGGATCCAATGAGCAGTTCTTC. Amino acids: CASSLGTGHGSNEQFF.

V is TRBV14 and J is TRBJ2-7; tentative D call: TRBD1 (5 bases). The CDR3 runs 12 residues. Germline CDR1 reads SGHDN; CDR2 reads FVKESK. Trimming took 4 bases from V and 2 from J, leaving 6 bases between them. The CDR3 bases are TGTGCCAGCAGCCGCAGGGCCTACGAGCAGTACGTC. Its translation is CASSRRAYEQYV.

This chain connects TRBV2 to TRBJ1-4; a weak D match, TRBD1 (6 bases). The V gene's germline CDR1 is SNHLY and CDR2 FYNNEI. The CDR3 consists of 16 residues. The V end lost 2 bases, the J end lost 6 bases, and 16 bases lay between the germline ends. The CDR3 bases are TGTGCCAGCAGTGAAAACAGGGAATCAAGGGATGAAAAACTGTTTTTT. This translates into CASSENRESRDEKLFF.

The chain uses TRBV9 and TRBJ1-2, with 7 nucleotides matching TRBD1. Germline CDR1 and CDR2: SGDLS and YYNGEE. V shed 3 bases, J shed 7 bases, and the junction held 3 bases outside the gene matches. The CDR3 loop spans 12 amino acids. The CDR3 reads CASSGQGRGYTF. Written as DNA, the CDR3 is TGTGCCAGCAGCGGACAGGGTCGTGGCTACACCTTC. Variable domain in full (rest from reference TRBV9 and TRBJ1-2): DSGVTQTPKHLITATGQRVTLRCSPRSGDLSVYWYQQSLDQGLQFLIQYYNGEERAKGNILERFSAQQFPDLHSELNLSSLELGDSALYFCASSGQGRGYTFGSGTRLTVV.